These 2 T cell receptor beta chains originate from one sample sequenced in a study of read filtering for tumor transcriptome and immune sequencing (dated by TCRdb to about 2020). Instrument on record: Illumina HiSeq 4000. TCR libraries were constructed from approximately 360 ng RNA using the Immunoverse kit, and molecular barcoded adaptors covering alpha/delta and beta/gamma chains were employed. The public reads were reprocessed in TCRdb via fastp at Q25 and MiXCR, keeping in-frame beta chains. Rows are combined by CDR3 protein, so each entry shows the most common genes and DNA. In all, the sample holds approximately 40,000 distinct CDR3 sequences, and about 13% of those were seen once. The top ten clones comprise around a quarter of the sample. The specimen was a population of CD138-negative cells sorted from bone marrow. The sample's cell subset or site label, in plain terms: bone marrow mononuclear cells depleted of CD138+ plasma/myeloma cells by negative magnetic selection. These receptors all come from a donor at least 40 years old with multiple myeloma.

This clonotype was counted ten times or more. The chain couples TRBV12-3 or TRBV12-4 to TRBJ2-5; D is unresolved. The CDR3 runs to 11 residues. V was trimmed by 1 base and J by 3 bases, leaving 0 bases between them. In DNA form, the CDR3 reads TGTGCCAGCAGTTTAGAAGAGACCCAGTACTTC. As protein: CASSLEETQYF.

This clonotype was recorded at least ten times. The gene calls are TRBV20-1 and TRBJ1-3; tentatively, D is TRBD1 (6 bases). The germline CDR1 and CDR2 sequences are DFQATT and SNEGSKA (reference sequence). The CDR3 is made up of 13 amino acids. The CDR3 loop is CSDATGKGNTIYF. DNA for the CDR3: TGCAGCGATGCAACAGGGAAAGGAAACACCATATATTTT.